This T cell receptor beta chain was captured by sequencing in a study of blood T cell repertoires in COVID-19. Study details: From the United States, Italy and Spain came samples of acute and convalescent COVID-19. Sample material is recorded as cDNA or gDNA derived from T cells, B-cell-depleted T cells, or PBMCs.

Per the study methods: The authors estimated nucleated cell counts from reference gene primer amplification. Profiled with immunoSEQ multiplex PCR; TCRdb holds only in-frame clones, not every one. From that table come the V and J calls and clone size; the DNA was used to work out D and trimming. The sample includes around 67,000 clones, about 90% of them seen just once. Germline CDR1 reads MDHEN; CDR2 reads SYDVKM. V was pared by 7 bases and J by 4 bases, with 5 bases of the junction left unmatched. This CDR3 comprises 14 residues. The chain couples TRBV28 to TRBJ1-1; 11 nucleotides match TRBD1. The sequenced sample consisted of peripheral blood. The source of this sequence is a man aged 50 to 60 with active COVID-19. CDR3 DNA sequence: TGTGCCAGCATCGGGACAGGGGGGACCACTGAAGCTTTCTTT. Its translation is CASIGTGGTTEAFF.